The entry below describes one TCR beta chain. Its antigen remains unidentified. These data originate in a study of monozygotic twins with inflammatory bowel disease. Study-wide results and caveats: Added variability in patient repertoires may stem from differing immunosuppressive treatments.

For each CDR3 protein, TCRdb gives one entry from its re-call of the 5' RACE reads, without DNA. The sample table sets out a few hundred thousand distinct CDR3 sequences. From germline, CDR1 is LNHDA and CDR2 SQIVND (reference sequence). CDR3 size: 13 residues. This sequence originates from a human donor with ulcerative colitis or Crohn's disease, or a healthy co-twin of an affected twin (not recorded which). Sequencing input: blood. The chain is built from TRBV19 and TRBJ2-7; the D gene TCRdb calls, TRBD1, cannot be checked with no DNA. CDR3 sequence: CASSIRTGNEQYF.